Listed below are T cell receptor beta chains from one sample, sequenced in a study of human T cells and chemical hapten exposure. TCRdb redid the calling of the RACE reads with MiXCR, one entry per CDR3 protein. The table lists about 270,000 distinct CDR3 sequences, roughly 7.7% of them singletons. The sequencing used whole blood, collected in connection with sensitization to the hapten diphenylcyclopropenone (DPC). The source of these receptors is a man between 18 and 35 years old with alopecia areata. Some clones in this sample may be carry-over from other donors' samples. Both conserved end residues are part of each CDR3. D genes are given only for firm matches. Not all rows give a size; the values are once, few, many and, for expanded clones, a class.

-	TRBJ2-6	-	TRBV10-3	CAISEAASGANVLTF	TGTGCCATCAGTGAAGCGGCGTCTGGGGCCAACGTCCTGACTTTC
-	TRBJ1-1	few	TRBV11-3	CASSPNRVSEAFF	TGTGCCAGCAGCCCCAACAGGGTTTCTGAAGCTTTCTTT
-	TRBJ1-3	few	TRBV25-1	CASPPGNTIYF	TGTGCCAGCCCCCCGGGGAACACCATATATTTT
-	TRBJ1-2	few	TRBV12-3/TRBV12-4	CASTFRDAGGYTF	TGTGCCAGCACTTTCAGAGACGCGGGAGGCTACACCTTC
-	TRBJ1-1	few	TRBV7-2	CASSLASYTEAFF	TGTGCCAGCAGCTTAGCCAGCTACACTGAAGCTTTCTTT
TRBD2	TRBJ2-5	many	TRBV20-1	CSARGLAAYETQYF	TGCAGTGCTAGGGGACTAGCGGCCTATGAGACCCAGTACTTC
TRBD2	TRBJ2-3	-	TRBV20-1	CSAAPGGDTQYF	TGCAGTGCTGCCCCGGGGGGAGATACGCAGTATTTT
-	TRBJ1-1	few	TRBV20-1	CSAIRGENTEAFF	TGCAGTGCTATACGGGGGGAGAACACTGAAGCTTTCTTT
TRBD1	TRBJ2-3	-	TRBV9	CASSGDSPRTDTQYF	TGTGCCAGCAGCGGGGACAGTCCACGCACAGATACGCAGTATTTT
TRBD1	TRBJ1-6	few	TRBV7-2	CASNKDRAGNSPLHF	TGTGCCAGCAACAAAGACAGGGCGGGGAATTCACCCCTCCACTTT
-	TRBJ1-1	-	TRBV20-1	CSARMVQGGMNTEAFF	TGCAGTGCTAGAATGGTGCAGGGCGGCATGAACACTGAAGCTTTCTTT
-	TRBJ1-2	many	TRBV4-1	CASSQDLGIWDPRGYTF	TGCGCCAGCAGCCAAGATCTGGGTATATGGGACCCCAGGGGCTACACCTTC
-	TRBJ1-1	few	TRBV7-9	CASSLVGARRTEAFF	TGTGCCAGCAGCTTAGTAGGGGCGAGGAGGACTGAAGCTTTCTTT
-	TRBJ2-1	many	TRBV9	CASGKRGAYNEQFF	TGTGCCAGCGGAAAGAGGGGTGCCTACAATGAGCAGTTCTTC
TRBD2	TRBJ2-7	many	TRBV3-1	CASSQQLAGGYEQYF	TGTGCCAGCAGCCAACAACTAGCGGGGGGCTACGAGCAGTACTTC
-	TRBJ2-1	-	TRBV5-5	CASSLPTRNEQFF	TGTGCCAGCAGCTTGCCTACTAGAAATGAGCAGTTCTTC
-	TRBJ2-1	-	TRBV3-1	CASSPRGGGEQFF	TGTGCCAGCAGCCCTCGGGGAGGGGGTGAGCAGTTCTTC
TRBD2	TRBJ2-2	few	TRBV7-2	CASSYAGGFNTGELFF	TGTGCCAGCAGCTACGCGGGGGGCTTTAACACCGGGGAGCTGTTTTTT
TRBD1	TRBJ2-2	-	TRBV7-9	CASSSQGAFGTTGELFF	TGTGCCAGCAGCTCGCAGGGGGCGTTTGGGACCACCGGGGAGCTGTTTTTT
-	TRBJ2-2	few	TRBV11-3	CASSPTVNTGELFF	TGTGCCAGCAGCCCTACAGTGAACACCGGGGAGCTGTTTTTT
TRBD1	TRBJ2-1	-	TRBV4-3	CASSQDLKRGPEFF	TGCGCCAGCAGCCAAGACTTGAAGAGGGGGCCCGAGTTCTTC
TRBD2	TRBJ2-4	-	TRBV4-1	CASSQGDLTSGGWTIQYF	TGCGCCAGCAGCCAAGGAGACTTGACTAGCGGGGGGTGGACCATTCAGTACTTC
TRBD1	TRBJ1-1	-	TRBV4-3	CASSPEQGIFDTEAFF	TGCGCCAGCAGCCCAGAACAGGGGATTTTTGACACTGAAGCTTTCTTT
TRBD1	TRBJ1-2	-	TRBV12-5	CASGFGTAHGYTF	TGTGCTAGTGGTTTCGGGACAGCCCATGGCTACACCTTC
-	TRBJ2-1	-	TRBV11-2	CASSLEKYRYNEQFF	TGTGCCAGCAGCTTAGAGAAATACAGGTACAATGAGCAGTTCTTC
-	TRBJ1-1	-	TRBV7-9	CASSSRDNTEAFF	TGTGCCAGCAGCTCCCGGGATAACACTGAAGCTTTCTTT
-	TRBJ1-4	few	TRBV7-9	CASSLVPGLKLFF	TGTGCCAGCAGCTTAGTTCCGGGATTGAAACTGTTTTTT
-	TRBJ2-1	few	TRBV6-6	CASSPGPPHEQFF	TGTGCCAGCAGTCCCGGACCACCCCATGAGCAGTTCTTC
-	TRBJ1-4	few	TRBV9	CASSVASTDEKLFF	TGTGCCAGCAGCGTAGCGTCAACGGACGAAAAACTGTTTTTT
-	TRBJ2-4	-	TRBV7-2	CASSSADGGANIQYF	TGTGCCAGCAGCTCGGCGGACGGAGGGGCAAACATTCAGTACTTC
TRBD2	TRBJ2-3	many	TRBV4-3	CASSQDLAGGRTQYF	TGCGCCAGCAGCCAAGACCTAGCGGGGGGGCGCACGCAGTATTTT
-	TRBJ2-7	-	TRBV18	CASSRTGRDEQYF	TGTGCCAGCTCACGGACAGGGAGGGACGAGCAGTACTTC
-	TRBJ2-3	few	TRBV2	CASLITARTSTDTQYF	TGTGCCAGCCTCATAACCGCCCGGACTAGCACAGATACGCAGTATTTT
-	TRBJ2-2	-	TRBV15	CATSRPTGELFF	TGTGCCACCAGCAGACCCACCGGGGAGCTGTTTTTT
TRBD1	TRBJ1-2	many	TRBV27	CASSLRQGGGGYTF	TGTGCCAGCTCCCTAAGACAGGGCGGAGGCGGCTACACCTTC
-	TRBJ1-1	once	TRBV9	CASSLEIRGTEAFF	TGTGCCAGCAGCTTAGAAATTAGAGGCACTGAAGCTTTCTTT
TRBD1	TRBJ1-1	-	TRBV10-3	CALRTGFDTEAFF	TGTGCCCTGCGGACAGGCTTCGACACTGAAGCTTTCTTT
-	TRBJ1-1	-	TRBV7-2	CASSLAGPLNTEAFF	TGTGCCAGCAGCTTAGCCGGGCCACTGAACACTGAAGCTTTCTTT
-	TRBJ2-6	-	TRBV4-1	CASSQVHGSGANVLTF	TGCGCCAGCAGCCAAGTTCATGGCTCTGGGGCCAACGTCCTGACTTTC
TRBD1	TRBJ1-5	few	TRBV18	CASSPGTDNQPQHF	TGTGCCAGCTCACCAGGGACAGACAATCAGCCCCAGCATTTT
-	TRBJ1-3	-	TRBV7-2	CASSKQVARNTIYF	TGTGCCAGCAGCAAACAGGTCGCTCGAAACACCATATATTTT
-	TRBJ2-5	-	TRBV12-3/TRBV12-4	CASRLEETQYF	TGTGCCAGCAGGCTAGAAGAGACCCAGTACTTC
TRBD2	TRBJ2-1	many	TRBV29-1	CSVEMGLAGTGVDEQFF	TGCAGCGTTGAAATGGGACTAGCGGGGACTGGGGTAGATGAGCAGTTCTTC
TRBD1	TRBJ1-2	few	TRBV7-9	CASSSLFGTVLTFYGYTF	TGTGCCAGCAGCTCCCTCTTCGGGACAGTACTTACTTTCTATGGCTACACCTTC
-	TRBJ2-3	-	TRBV6-6	CASSQQGSPSDTQYF	TGTGCCAGCAGTCAACAGGGTTCCCCCTCAGATACGCAGTATTTT
-	TRBJ2-3	many	TRBV18	CASSVRLTDTQYF	TGTGCCAGCTCAGTAAGACTGACAGATACGCAGTATTTT
TRBD1	TRBJ2-7	few	TRBV29-1	CSVEGGDRERYF	TGCAGCGTTGAAGGGGGGGACAGGGAGAGGTACTTC
-	TRBJ1-2	-	TRBV5-1	CASSEGHSNYGYTF	TGCGCCAGCAGCGAGGGGCACTCTAACTATGGCTACACCTTC
-	TRBJ1-2	few	TRBV12-3/TRBV12-4	CASSWKRQTWGYTF	TGTGCCAGCAGTTGGAAACGACAGACCTGGGGCTACACCTTC
TRBD1	TRBJ2-7	few	TRBV5-1	CASSLGTGLPGEQYF	TGCGCCAGCAGCTTGGGGACAGGGCTTCCCGGCGAGCAGTACTTC
-	TRBJ1-6	many	TRBV11-1	CASSFGRNSPLHF	TGTGCCAGCAGCTTCGGGAGGAATTCACCCCTCCACTTT
-	TRBJ2-7	-	TRBV6-1	CASRREIEGVYEQYF	TGTGCCAGCAGAAGAGAAATCGAGGGGGTCTACGAGCAGTACTTC
-	TRBJ1-1	once	TRBV20-1	CSASSSENTEAFF	TGCAGTGCTAGCTCCTCTGAGAACACTGAAGCTTTCTTT
-	TRBJ1-1	few	TRBV12-3/TRBV12-4	CASSLGFEAFF	TGTGCCAGCAGTTTGGGGTTTGAAGCTTTCTTT
-	TRBJ1-3	few	TRBV4-3	CASSQEGRGGGNTIYF	TGCGCCAGCAGCCAAGAAGGCAGGGGAGGAGGAAACACCATATATTTT
-	TRBJ1-1	-	TRBV6-2/TRBV6-3	CASSYPVWDKHTEAFF	TGTGCCAGCAGTTACCCGGTGTGGGACAAACACACTGAAGCTTTCTTT
-	TRBJ1-1	few	TRBV5-1	CASSSGGGGEDAFF	TGCGCCAGCAGCTCGGGCGGCGGAGGGGAAGACGCTTTCTTT
-	TRBJ1-5	few	TRBV28	CASSLSGTGHPQHF	TGTGCCAGCAGTTTGTCGGGGACGGGACACCCCCAGCATTTT
-	TRBJ2-4	-	TRBV7-9	CASSQELEDIQYF	TGTGCCAGCAGCCAAGAACTAGAGGACATTCAGTACTTC